What follows are 11 T cell receptor beta chains derived from one specimen sequenced in a study of blood T cells in healthy people across ages. A second PCR of roughly 6 to 12 cycles used a sample-barcoded 5' primer and a J-beta primer mix. TCRdb used MiXCR to reprocess the 5' RACE reads, holding one entry per CDR3 protein. This sample carries about 970,000 distinct CDR3 sequences, approximately 50% of them seen once, and the ten largest clones take roughly 23%. The sample consisted of blood. Receptors originate from a woman aged 60-70 years in good health.

V usage is TRBV27 and J usage is TRBJ2-1; the D gene is possibly TRBD2 (5 bases). CDR1 is MNHEY and CDR2 is SMNVEV in the germline V gene (reference sequence). Trimming stripped 5 bases from V and 6 bases from J, with 14 bases between. CDR3 length: 14 amino acids. The CDR3 DNA reads TGTGCCAGCAGTCTTTCGCGAGGGATCAATGAGCAGTTCTTC. Its translation: CASSLSRGINEQFF.

The chain couples TRBV24-1 to TRBJ2-2; D gene ambiguous. The CDR3 spans 13 residues. Trimming took off 9 bases at V and 0 bases at J, with 7 bases between the two ends. Germline loops: CDR1 KGHDR, CDR2 SFDVKD. CDR3 DNA: TGTGCCACCGAGACTGCGAACACCGGGGAGCTGTTTTTT. It codes for CATETANTGELFF.

CDR3: CASSGGVDEQYF. DNA for the CDR3: TGTGCCAGCTCAGGGGGGGTGGACGAGCAGTACTTC. This chain uses TRBV12-3 or TRBV12-4 with TRBJ2-7; D tentatively fits TRBD1 or TRBD2 (7 bases each). The CDR3 runs to 12 residues. With 8 bases removed from V and 5 bases from J, the gap between germline ends came to 13 bases.

Comment on this clonotype: This may come from a read error, since a much larger clone is one base off. The rearrangement uses TRBV7-2 and TRBJ2-3, with D perhaps matching TRBD1 (6 bases). This CDR3 has 14 amino acids. Germline-derived CDR1 and CDR2 are SGHTA and FQGNSA. CDR3 sequence reads: CASSLDLGADRQYF. The DNA of the CDR3 is TGTGCCAGCAGCTTAGACCTGGGGGCAGATAGGCAGTATTTT.

This clonotype came up many times. This rearrangement joins TRBV12-3 or TRBV12-4 to TRBJ2-7; 10 bases line up with TRBD2. The J segment lost 2 bases and the V segment lost 5 bases, leaving 6 bases of the junction unmatched. The CDR3 has 15 residues. The CDR3 reads CASSPRTSGTYEQYF. Here the CDR3 DNA reads TGTGCCAGCAGTCCCCGGACTAGCGGAACCTACGAGCAGTACTTC.

This sequence joins TRBV9 and TRBJ2-4; 10 bases fit TRBD1. Near its end, the DNA agrees better with TRBJ2-7, so the J call may be wrong. Germline V CDR1 and CDR2: SGDLS, YYNGEE. The CDR3 consists of 16 residues. This chain's CDR3 is CASSVDVGDRGYEQYF. In nucleotides, the CDR3 is TGTGCCAGCAGCGTAGATGTAGGGGACAGGGGCTACGAGCAGTACTTC.

Regarding this clonotype: One end of the junction does not line up with germline, which may come from a read error. This chain links TRBV5-1 with TRBJ2-3, with D unresolved. This CDR3 has 16 amino acids. The germline V gene has CDR1 SGHRS and CDR2 YFSETQ. CDR3 coding DNA: TGCACCAGCAGCTTGGCCGTCACAGAGGGCACAGATACGCAGTATTTT. Translation gives CTSSLAVTEGTDTQYF.

V gene TRBV10-3 combines with J gene TRBJ2-3; D is ambiguous. The V end lost 1 base, the J end lost 4 bases, and 9 bases lay between the germline ends. CDR3 length: 14 residues. Germline V gene lookup returns CDR1 ENHRY and CDR2 SYGVKD. In DNA form, the CDR3 reads TGTGCCATCAGTGAGTTGGCCCCGTCAGATACGCAGTATTTT. Translation: CAISELAPSDTQYF.

In this sample, this clonotype turned up once. A much larger clone is a single base away; this may be a read error. The chain links TRBV7-9 to TRBJ2-3; 11 nucleotides agree with TRBD2. The germline gives CDR1 SEHNR, CDR2 FQNEAQ (reference sequence). The CDR3 is 15 amino acids. In DNA, the CDR3 is TGTGCCGGCAGCTTCCCGGGACTAGCGGAGAATACGCAGTATTTT. Translating it yields CAGSFPGLAENTQYF.

This clonotype was counted a few times. The chain uses TRBV6-2 or TRBV6-3 and TRBJ2-3; the D call may be TRBD1 or TRBD2 (5 bases each). Per the germline V gene, CDR1 is MNHEY and CDR2 is SVGEGT. V was shortened by 5 bases and J by 14 bases, with 23 bases between the two germline ends. This CDR3 is 14 amino acids long. This CDR3 is CASSPPRDPSPAYF. The CDR3 DNA sequence: TGTGCCAGCAGTCCACCCCGGGACCCCTCACCGGCGTATTTT.

The chain has TRBV7-2 and TRBJ2-5, with 9 positions matching TRBD2. Unmatched junction bases numbered 8, after V lost 2 bases and J lost 4 bases. Germline CDR1 reads SGHTA; CDR2 reads FQGNSA. The CDR3 has 16 residues. CDR3 DNA: TGTGCCAGCAGCTTACTAGCGGGACCTGGTGGAGAGACCCAGTACTTC. Residues: CASSLLAGPGGETQYF.